This entry lists 9 T cell receptor beta chains sequenced from one sample in a study of T cell clonality in common variable immunodeficiency. Profiled with immunoSEQ multiplex PCR; TCRdb holds only in-frame clones, not every one. Recorded here are around 57,000 clones, none singletons. Material: peripheral blood mononuclear cells. The receptor source for this set is a person between 18 and 75 years old in good health.

This clone was detected many times. The CDR3 goes on 3 residues after the read ends, and that part is filled in from the germline J gene. V usage is TRBV20-1 and J usage is TRBJ2-1; D call uncertain. CDR3 length: 10 residues. V was cut by 7 bases and J by 4 bases, with 5 bases left in between. Germline V CDR1 and CDR2: DFQATT, SNEGSKA (reference sequence). The sequenced part of the CDR3 DNA is TGCAGTGTTCAGTACAATGAG. Its translation: CSVQYNE. The complete CDR3 sequence is CSVQYNEQFF.

This clone was counted ten times or more. The read ends 3 residues before the CDR3 terminus; that terminus is restored from the germline J gene. This chain uses TRBV28 with TRBJ2-3; 12 bases fit TRBD2. The V gene end was trimmed by 5 bases and the J gene end by 3 bases; junction bases not matched to a gene: 3. Germline lookup yields CDR1 MDHEN and CDR2 SYDVKM. The CDR3 has 15 residues. CDR3 DNA, as far as it was read: TGTGCCAGCAGTGCTAGCGGGAGGGCAACAGATACG. This gives the protein CASSASGRATDT. The complete CDR3 reads CASSASGRATDTQYF. Supplemented by reference TRBV28 and TRBJ2-3, the full variable domain reads DVKVTQSSRYLVKRTGEKVFLECVQDMDHENMFWYRQDPGLGLRLIYFSYDVKMKEKGDIPEGYSVSREKKERFSLILESASTNQTSMYLCASSASGRATDTQYFGPGTRLTVL.

The sample holds many counts of this clone. The read falls 3 residues short of the CDR3 end, and the missing part is taken from the germline J gene. This chain links TRBV5-4 with TRBJ1-2; possible D gene TRBD1, 6 bases. The CDR3 sequence is 15 residues long. Trimming shortened V by 4 bases and J by 3 bases, and 16 bases separated the two germline ends. Germline V gene data show CDR1 as SGHNT and CDR2 as YYREEE (reference sequence). The CDR3 bases that were read are TGTGCCAGCAGCCTCCGGACAGCCTGGGACTATGGC. Encoded protein: CASSLRTAWDYG. The whole CDR3 region reads CASSLRTAWDYGYTF. Full variable domain (rest looked up from reference TRBV5-4 and TRBJ1-2): ETGVTQSPTHLIKTRGQQVTLRCSSQSGHNTVSWYQQALGQGPQFIFQYYREEENGRGNFPPRFSGLQFPNYSSELNVNALELDDSALYLCASSLRTAWDYGYTFGSGTRLTVV.

This clone was recorded many times. The missing CDR3 end, 3 residues past where the read stops, is filled in from the germline J gene. V gene TRBV5-6 combines with J gene TRBJ2-5; TRBD1 agrees at 12 bases. The CDR3 covers 15 residues. V was pared by 3 bases and J by 5 bases, with 5 bases of the junction left unmatched. Looked up from germline, CDR1 is SGHDT and CDR2 is YYEEEE. CDR3 DNA (partial): TGTGCCAGCAGCTGGGACAGGGGGCGCGCGGAGACC. Protein product: CASSWDRGRAET. The complete CDR3 protein is CASSWDRGRAETQYF.

This clone showed up many times. The CDR3 extends 3 residues past the end of the read, so its final part is completed from the germline J gene. The chain links TRBV5-4 to TRBJ2-7; 7 bases match TRBD1. The V gene end was trimmed by 6 bases and the J gene end by 2 bases; junction bases not matched to a gene: 5. Germline values: CDR1 SGHNT, CDR2 YYREEE (reference sequence). The CDR3 totals 13 residues. CDR3 DNA (partial): TGTGCCAGCACGAAGACAGGGACCTACGAG. Translated: CASTKTGTYE. The entire CDR3 protein reads CASTKTGTYEQYF.

This clone was seen at least ten times. The CDR3 end lies 3 residues beyond the end of the read and is filled in from the germline J gene. The chain has TRBV5-1 and TRBJ2-5; D unclear. V shed 0 bases and J shed 1 base, with 7 bases lying between them. The CDR3 consists of 14 residues. CDR1 SGHRS and CDR2 YFSETQ come from the germline V gene. CDR3 bases read: TGCGCCAGCAGCTTGGTGGGCTCCCAAGAGACC. Translation: CASSLVGSQET. The CDR3 reads in full as CASSLVGSQETQYF.

In this sample, this clone turned up many times. The missing CDR3 end, 3 residues past where the read stops, is filled in from the germline J gene. J is TRBJ2-1 and V is TRBV7-8, with TRBD2 identical over 7 bases. The CDR3 has 14 residues. V shed 2 bases and J 6 bases; nucleotides not matched to a gene: 4. The germline gives CDR1 SGHVS, CDR2 FQNEAQ. The CDR3 DNA, read in part, is TGTGCCAGCAGCTTATCCCTAGCGGTCAATGAG. As protein: CASSLSLAVNE. In full, the CDR3 reads CASSLSLAVNEQFF.

This clone was counted many times. The read is 3 residues too short to cover the CDR3 end, so that end is filled in from the germline J gene. This rearrangement joins TRBV29-1 to TRBJ1-2; D gene ambiguous. The CDR3 contains 12 residues. Germline CDR1 is SQVTM and CDR2 is ANQGSEA. Trimming removed 4 bases at V and 3 bases at J, with 9 bases between. CDR3 DNA (partial): TGCAGCGTTGTTGAGGGTGACTATGGC. Its protein product is CSVVEGDYG. The CDR3 as a whole reads CSVVEGDYGYTF.

This clone was recorded at least ten times. The read terminates 3 residues before the CDR3 end, so the remaining end is supplied by the germline J gene. This chain links TRBV7-2 with TRBJ1-1; D not resolved. This CDR3 contains 15 residues. Trimming took 1 base from V and 2 from J, leaving 11 bases between them. Germline CDR1 reads SGHTA; CDR2 reads FQGNSA. The CDR3 region is CASSLGGPSNTEAFF. Incomplete CDR3 DNA: TGTGCCAGCAGCTTAGGAGGGCCATCCAACACTGAA.